The 18 T cell receptor beta chains reported below all come from one sample, sequenced in a study of blood T cell repertoires in COVID-19. Assay used: immunoSEQ multiplex PCR; TCRdb lists only in-frame clones, some missing. The data show 130,000 or so clones, with under 90% seen just once and 12% held by the top ten. The sequenced sample consisted of peripheral blood. These receptors came from a woman aged 60-75 years with acute or convalescent COVID-19.

The V call is TRBV7-9, the J call TRBJ2-5, with D possibly TRBD1 on 6 matching bases. The CDR3 has 14 residues. With 4 bases removed from V and 1 base from J, the gap between germline ends came to 10 bases. Per the germline V gene, CDR1 is SEHNR and CDR2 is FQNEAQ (reference sequence). DNA of the CDR3: TGTGCCAGCAGCTGGGGACATTCCCAAGAGACCCAGTACTTC. Encoded protein: CASSWGHSQETQYF.

The J gene is TRBJ2-1, the V gene TRBV9; tentatively, D is TRBD2 (6 bases). CDR1 is SGDLS and CDR2 is YYNGEE in the germline V gene. The CDR3 has 13 residues. The V gene lost 0 bases and the J gene lost 8 bases, with 9 bases spanning the gap. CDR3 sequence reads: CASSVVGGHEQFF. The CDR3 DNA follows: TGTGCCAGCAGCGTAGTTGGAGGGCATGAGCAGTTCTTC. Complete variable domain (other parts from reference TRBV9 and TRBJ2-1): DSGVTQTPKHLITATGQRVTLRCSPRSGDLSVYWYQQSLDQGLQFLIQYYNGEERAKGNILERFSAQQFPDLHSELNLSSLELGDSALYFCASSVVGGHEQFFGPGTRLTVL.

This chain joins TRBV6-6 and TRBJ2-1, with D unclear. The germline gives CDR1 MNHNY, CDR2 SVGAGI (reference sequence). V lost 5 bases, J lost 6 bases, and 11 bases lay in between. CDR3 length equals 13 residues. The CDR3 loop is CASSPQPVNEQFF. The CDR3 nucleotides read TGTGCCAGCAGTCCACAACCTGTCAATGAGCAGTTCTTC.

The chain has TRBV12-3 or TRBV12-4 and TRBJ1-2; D is perhaps TRBD1 (5 bases). The CDR3 has 12 residues. The ends were cut back, 6 bases at V and 8 bases at J, with 13 bases in the middle. This CDR3 reads CASSLRGRGYTF. CDR3 DNA: TGTGCCAGCAGCCTTCGGGGGAGGGGCTACACCTTC.

This chain links TRBV11-2 with TRBJ2-1, with TRBD1 matching over 8 bases. With 4 bases clipped from V and 12 bases from J, the junction kept 8 bases outside the gene matches. Germline V gives CDR1 SGHAT, CDR2 FQNNGV. The CDR3 consists of 13 residues. CDR3 nucleotides: TGTGCCAGCAGCTCCTTTGGACAGGGCGGGCAGTTCTTC. Encoded protein: CASSSFGQGGQFF.

This chain connects TRBV30 to TRBJ1-1, with TRBD1 as a possible D gene (5 bases). This CDR3 region has 15 residues. Germline V lookup: CDR1 GTSNPN, CDR2 SVGIG (reference sequence). V lost 4 bases, J lost 3 bases, and 18 bases lay in between. CDR3 bases: TGTGCCTGGAACCTTCCAGTGGAAGGGGACACTGAAGCTTTCTTT. As protein: CAWNLPVEGDTEAFF.

The J gene is TRBJ1-1, the V gene TRBV9; 7 bases align to TRBD1. Unmatched junction bases numbered 17, after V lost 0 bases and J lost 6 bases. Germline-derived CDR1 and CDR2 are SGDLS and YYNGEE. CDR3 length equals 18 residues. In DNA form, the CDR3 reads TGTGCCAGCAGCGTAGGGGTTCGAGGGGGCGATGGCGCCGCTGAAGCTTTCTTT. Residues: CASSVGVRGGDGAAEAFF.

The CDR3 DNA is TGCGCCAGCAGCTTGCAACAGGGAGATGGCTACACCTTC. Encoded protein: CASSLQQGDGYTF. V and J are TRBV5-1 and TRBJ1-2; D is possibly TRBD1 (6 bases). Germline CDR1 SGHRS, CDR2 YFSETQ. The CDR3 is made up of 13 amino acids. Deletions cut 1 base from V and 6 bases from J, with 10 bases between. The full variable domain, its missing parts supplied by reference TRBV5-1 and TRBJ1-2, is KAGVTQTPRYLIKTRGQQVTLSCSPISGHRSVSWYQQTPGQGLQFLFEYFSETQRNKGNFPGRFSGRQFSNSRSEMNVSTLELGDSALYLCASSLQQGDGYTFGSGTRLTVV.

The J gene is TRBJ1-5, the V gene TRBV2; a weak D match, TRBD1 (5 bases). In germline, CDR1 is SNHLY, CDR2 FYNNEI. V shed 7 bases and J shed 0 bases, with 13 bases lying between them. The CDR3 runs to 15 residues. Written as DNA, the CDR3 is TGTGCCAGCACCCCCAGGGAGGATAGCAATCAGCCCCAGCATTTT. This gives the protein CASTPREDSNQPQHF. Looking up the rest from reference TRBV2 and TRBJ1-5 gives the full variable domain: EPEVTQTPSHQVTQMGQEVILRCVPISNHLYFYWYRQILGQKVEFLVSFYNNEISEKSEIFDDQFSVERPDGSNFTLKIRSTKLEDSAMYFCASTPREDSNQPQHFGDGTRLSIL.

This chain connects TRBV21-1 to TRBJ1-2. TRBV21-1 is assigned pseudogene status. This CDR3 is built from 13 residues. This chain's CDR3 is CASSPGGDYGYTF. DNA of the CDR3: TGTGCCAGCAGCCCCGGAGGCGACTATGGCTACACCTTC.

The chain carries TRBV5-4 and TRBJ2-5, with D tentatively TRBD1 (6 bases). The CDR3 spans 15 residues. V was clipped by 7 bases and J by 1 base, with 17 bases between them. Germline V gene lookup returns CDR1 SGHNT and CDR2 YYREEE (reference sequence). The CDR3 coding sequence is TGTGCCAGCCGCGACCGTCAGGGGCTCCAAGAGACCCAGTACTTC. Amino acids: CASRDRQGLQETQYF.

V usage is TRBV27 and J usage is TRBJ1-2; no clear D gene. This CDR3 contains 14 residues. Germline-derived CDR1 and CDR2 are MNHEY and SMNVEV (reference sequence). Trimming removed 6 bases from V and 3 bases from J, with 14 bases in between. DNA for the CDR3: TGTGCCAGCAGGCGACAAGGATCCCACTATGGCTACACCTTC. Its protein is CASRRQGSHYGYTF.

The rearrangement links TRBV30 to TRBJ2-2, with D unclear. The CDR3 extends over 12 amino acids. The V and J ends lost 6 bases and 3 bases respectively, with 8 bases between them. CDR1 and CDR2 from the germline V gene are GTSNPN and SVGIG (reference sequence). This CDR3 reads CACTLYTGELFF. The CDR3 DNA reads TGTGCCTGCACCCTATACACCGGGGAGCTGTTTTTT.

This clone was counted between two and nine times. The V gene is TRBV5-6, the J gene TRBJ1-4, with TRBD1 matching over 9 bases. Germline values: CDR1 SGHDT, CDR2 YYEEEE. The CDR3 loop spans 15 amino acids. After removal of 3 bases from V and 5 bases from J, the junction contained 5 bases not matched to a gene. The CDR3 DNA reads TGTGCCAGCAGCTCGGGACAGGGACGCAATGAAAAACTGTTTTTT. This sequence encodes CASSSGQGRNEKLFF.

The chain uses TRBV5-5 and TRBJ2-3; TRBD1 matches 8 bases. The CDR3 length is 13 residues. Germline CDR1 is SGHKS and CDR2 is YYEKEE (reference sequence). Losses at the gene ends were 3 bases for V and 5 bases for J; bases not matched to a gene: 2. In DNA form, the CDR3 reads TGTGCCAGCAGCTACGACAGGGGAGATACGCAGTATTTT. This codes for CASSYDRGDTQYF.

The chain recombines TRBV28 with TRBJ2-7; tentative D call: TRBD2 (7 bases). V was clipped by 7 bases and J by 4 bases, with 14 bases between them. The CDR3 has 13 amino acids. Germline values: CDR1 MDHEN, CDR2 SYDVKM. In DNA form, the CDR3 reads TGTGCCAGCACTTGGGGGGGGCTATACGAGCAGTACTTC. Its protein is CASTWGGLYEQYF. Full variable domain (remainder filled in from reference TRBV28 and TRBJ2-7): DVKVTQSSRYLVKRTGEKVFLECVQDMDHENMFWYRQDPGLGLRLIYFSYDVKMKEKGDIPEGYSVSREKKERFSLILESASTNQTSMYLCASTWGGLYEQYFGPGTRLTVT.

The rearrangement uses TRBV7-9 and TRBJ1-5; D unclear. The CDR3 runs 13 residues. CDR1 SEHNR and CDR2 FQNEAQ come from the germline V gene (reference sequence). V lost 5 bases and J 0 bases, leaving 5 bases between the germline ends. The CDR3 here is CASSPDSNQPQHF. In nucleotides, the CDR3 is TGTGCCAGCAGCCCAGATAGCAATCAGCCCCAGCATTTT.

The CDR3 region has the DNA TGCAGCGCAACCCGGGTAGACACCATATATTTT. Protein product: CSATRVDTIYF. V is TRBV29-1 and J is TRBJ1-3; D remains ambiguous. The V end lost 7 bases, the J end lost 8 bases, and 12 bases lay between the germline ends. Germline V lookup: CDR1 SQVTM, CDR2 ANQGSEA. This CDR3 comprises 11 residues.